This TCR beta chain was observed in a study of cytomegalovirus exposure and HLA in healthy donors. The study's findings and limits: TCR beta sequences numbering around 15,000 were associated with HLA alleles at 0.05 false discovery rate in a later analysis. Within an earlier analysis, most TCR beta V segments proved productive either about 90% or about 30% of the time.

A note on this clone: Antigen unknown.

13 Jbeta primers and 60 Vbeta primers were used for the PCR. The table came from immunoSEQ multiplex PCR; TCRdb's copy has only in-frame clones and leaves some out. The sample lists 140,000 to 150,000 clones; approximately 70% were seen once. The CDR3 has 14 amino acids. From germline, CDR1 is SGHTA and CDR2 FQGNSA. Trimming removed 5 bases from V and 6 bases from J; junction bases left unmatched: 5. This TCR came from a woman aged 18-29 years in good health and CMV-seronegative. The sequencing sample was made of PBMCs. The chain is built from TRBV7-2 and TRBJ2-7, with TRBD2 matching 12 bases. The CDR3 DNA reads TGTGCCAGCAGCCAGACTAGCGGGAGTGGCGAGCAGTACGTC. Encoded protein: CASSQTSGSGEQYV.